Below, one T cell receptor (beta chain) is given with its context. This clone was seen only once. Its antigen is not yet known. Within one base of it there is no much larger clone, and no base qualities were kept. The record originates from a study of technical replicates of blood from a handful of donors (dated by TCRdb to 2016 to 2017). Library method: the immunoSEQ multiplex PCR assay. The table was pulled from immuneACCESS by TCRdb, which kept in-frame rearrangements only. Such tables lose some clones; where checked, under half of the loss comes from unresolved V genes, and the rest has no known cause. The sample profile shows 65,000 to 80,000 clones; 85% to 95% of them were found once. Together, the top ten hold 0.35% to 0.45% of the sample. Inclusive of the bounding cysteine and phenylalanine, the CDR3 is 15 residues long. Just the 45-base CDR3 DNA is kept, in frame starting at base 1. For CDR1 and CDR2, the germline V gene lists SGHRS and YFSETQ. V is cut by 4 bases and J by 0 bases, and the space between the germline ends is 14 bases.

The chain employs TRBV5-1 and TRBJ2-7; the best D guess is TRBD2, with 6 bases matching. The TCR comes from a human donor in good health. The material sequenced was T cells isolated from PBMCs. The sequence in DNA is TGCGCCAGCAGCCGCGGGGAGGATTCCTCCTACGAGCAGTACTTC. It specifies CASSRGEDSSYEQYF.